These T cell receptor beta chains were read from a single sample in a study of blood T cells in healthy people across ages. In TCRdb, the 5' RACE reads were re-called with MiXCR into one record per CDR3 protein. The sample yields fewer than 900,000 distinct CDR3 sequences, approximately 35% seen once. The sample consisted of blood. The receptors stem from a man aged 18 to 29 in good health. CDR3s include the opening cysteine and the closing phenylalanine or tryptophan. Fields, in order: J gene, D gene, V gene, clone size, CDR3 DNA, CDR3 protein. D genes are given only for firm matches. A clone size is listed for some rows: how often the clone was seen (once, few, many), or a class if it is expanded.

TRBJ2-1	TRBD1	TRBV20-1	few	TGCAGTGCCTCGGGACAGGGGAGATACAATGAGCAGTTCTTC	CSASGQGRYNEQFF
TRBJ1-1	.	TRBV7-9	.	TGTGCCAGCAGCTTAGTGTTCAGGGGCACTGAAGCTTTCTTT	CASSLVFRGTEAFF
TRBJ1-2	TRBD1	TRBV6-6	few	TGTGCCAGCAGTTACCCCACAGGGGCCAACTATGGCTACACCTTC	CASSYPTGANYGYTF
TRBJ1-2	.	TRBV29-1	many	TGCAGCGTTGAAGGGACAGACGGCTTCTATGGCTACACCTTC	CSVEGTDGFYGYTF
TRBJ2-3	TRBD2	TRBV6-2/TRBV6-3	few	TGTGCCAGCGCCCTTGGTGGAGCGGGGGAATATACGCAGTATTTT	CASALGGAGEYTQYF
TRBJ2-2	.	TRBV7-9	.	TGTGCCAGCAGCCCCCTAGTGGACGCCGGGGAGCTGTTTTTT	CASSPLVDAGELFF
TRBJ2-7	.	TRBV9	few	TGTGCCAGCAGCGTAGAGGGACTTTCTTACGAGCAGTACTTC	CASSVEGLSYEQYF
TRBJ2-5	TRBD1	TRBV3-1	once	TGTGCCAGCAGCCAAGATGGGGGACAGGGCGTCTACAATGAGCAGTACTTC	CASSQDGGQGVYNEQYF
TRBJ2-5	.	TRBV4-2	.	TGTGCCAGCAGCCAAGGGTATTCGGGGGGCAATGAGCAGTACTTC	CASSQGYSGGNEQYF
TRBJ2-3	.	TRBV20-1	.	TGCAGTGCTTTGAACGGGGGTCTGCCCGGTTCAGATACGCAGTATTTT	CSALNGGLPGSDTQYF
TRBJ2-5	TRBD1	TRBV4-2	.	TGTGCCAGCAGCCTCGACCCCGGGACAGTCGATCGGGAGACCCAGTACTTC	CASSLDPGTVDRETQYF
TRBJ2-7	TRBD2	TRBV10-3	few	TGTGCCATCAGTGACGGGGGGGCTACCTACAATGAGCAGTACTTC	CAISDGGATYNEQYF
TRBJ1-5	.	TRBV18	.	TGTGCCAGCTCACTCATGGTGTCTAGCAATCAGCCCCAGCATTTT	CASSLMVSSNQPQHF
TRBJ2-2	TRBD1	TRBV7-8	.	TGTGCCAGCAGCTTAGGGGCAGGGGGTGGACCGAACACCGGGGAGCTGTTTTTT	CASSLGAGGGPNTGELFF
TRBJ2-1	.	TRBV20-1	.	TGTAGTGCTGGGGACACCATCGGTGAGCAGTTCTTC	CSAGDTIGEQFF
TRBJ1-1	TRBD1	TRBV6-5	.	TGTGCCAGCAGAGGGACAGCACGGAGGGCTTTCTTT	CASRGTARRAFF
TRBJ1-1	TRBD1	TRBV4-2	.	TGTGCCAGCAGCCAAGGAGGGACAGCTGAAGCTTTCTTT	CASSQGGTAEAFF
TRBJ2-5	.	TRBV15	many	TGTGCCACCAGCAGAGATCTTAACAACCAAGAGACCCAGTACTTC	CATSRDLNNQETQYF
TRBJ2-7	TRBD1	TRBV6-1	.	TGTGCCAGCAGTGACCACCGGAGACAGGGTCCCTACGAGCAGTACTTC	CASSDHRRQGPYEQYF